This T cell receptor (beta chain) was profiled in a study of regulatory T cells in long-lasting Graves disease. Time point here: newly diagnosed GD, antithyroid drugs for less than 3 months. PBMC RNA served as the TCR library source. The authors diagnosed Graves' disease using American Thyroid Association guidelines. Staff took around 9 milliliters of peripheral blood and put it into EDTA tubes. The CDR3 covers 20 residues. The germline V gene encodes CDR1 SGHDT and CDR2 YYEEEE. The J segment lost 7 bases and the V segment lost 4 bases, leaving 18 bases of the junction unmatched. General study results and limits: Researchers examined only peripheral blood and not thyroid tissue. Repertoires from persistent disease leaned toward TRBV28, TRBJ1-2 and TRBJ2-5.

This clonotype occurred many times. Antigen specificity is unknown. Building the TCR beta libraries relied on iRepertoire HTBI primers, and CDR3 regions underwent Arm-PCR. Each CDR3 protein gets one entry after TCRdb re-called the multiplex PCR reads with MiXCR. Among hundreds of thousands of distinct CDR3 sequences listed, 15% to 19% were seen once. This material consisted of peripheral blood mononuclear cells (PBMCs), taken at new diagnosis, from a patient treated with antithyroid drugs. This receptor was identified in a female donor with Graves disease. This chain links TRBV5-6 with TRBJ2-1, with TRBD2 matching over 15 bases. The CDR3 region is CASSPPRGGLAGGPRNEQFF. The DNA of the CDR3 is TGTGCCAGCAGCCCACCGCGGGGCGGACTAGCGGGGGGGCCGAGGAATGAGCAGTTCTTC.